This TCR beta chain derives from a study of monozygotic twins with inflammatory bowel disease. The CDR3 extends over 13 amino acids. CDR1 DFQATT and CDR2 SNEGSKA come from the germline V gene (reference sequence). Findings and limits, study-wide: Among IBD patients, TCRbeta diversity (inverse Simpson) was lower than in healthy co-twins. The study supported no single strong signal or clonotype linked to IBD.

During cDNA synthesis, UMIs that each contained a 6-nucleotide sample barcode were added by means of template switching. Reprocessing the 5' RACE reads, TCRdb reports a single entry for every CDR3 protein and omits DNA. This table holds some 170,000 distinct CDR3 sequences. For this clonotype: The antigen remains unidentified.

Each donor supplied approximately 2.5 ml of blood. The sequenced material came from blood. The receptor was isolated from a human donor with ulcerative colitis or Crohn's disease, or a healthy co-twin of an affected twin (not recorded which). The genes are TRBV20-1 and TRBJ1-5; absent DNA, TCRdb's TRBD1 call cannot be checked. CDR3 region: CSARTRGTQPQHF.